This T cell receptor (beta chain) was identified in a study of CD8 T cells in ankylosing spondylitis. On this clonotype itself: What it binds is unknown.

In making TCR beta libraries, quantitative 5'-RACE with molecular barcodes was used. TCRdb recomputed calls from the 5' RACE reads with MiXCR, one row per CDR3 protein. The table lists 25,000 to 35,000 distinct CDR3 sequences, more than 25% of them singletons. Study-level findings and limits: Several of the motif variants were reported before in synovial fluid and blood from reactive arthritis. Clones linked with disease were CD8+ and fairly uncommon in the peripheral blood. What appeared characteristic of ankylosing spondylitis blood was a TCR beta motif of fewer than ten highly homologous variants.

CDR3 length equals 15 residues. The junction had 7 bases not matched to a gene; V was cut back by 6 bases and J by 3 bases. Material: synovial fluid, either unsorted or a sorted T cell fraction (not recorded which). V and J are TRBV12-3 or TRBV12-4 and TRBJ2-1; 8 bases match TRBD2. The TCR originated in a male donor with ankylosing spondylitis. CDR3 sequence: CASRLSGSVYNEQFF. The CDR3 DNA is TGTGCCAGCAGATTAAGCGGGAGTGTCTACAATGAGCAGTTCTTC.